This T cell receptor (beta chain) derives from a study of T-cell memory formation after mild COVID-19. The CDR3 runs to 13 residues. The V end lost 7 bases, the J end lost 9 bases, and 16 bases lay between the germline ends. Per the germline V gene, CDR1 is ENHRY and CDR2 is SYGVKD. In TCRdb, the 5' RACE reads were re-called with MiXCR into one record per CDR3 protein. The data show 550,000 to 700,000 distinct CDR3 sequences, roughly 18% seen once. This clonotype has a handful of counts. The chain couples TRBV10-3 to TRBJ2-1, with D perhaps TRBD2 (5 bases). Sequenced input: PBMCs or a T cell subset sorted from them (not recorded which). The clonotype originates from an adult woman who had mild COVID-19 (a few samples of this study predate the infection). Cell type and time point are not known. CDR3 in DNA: TGTGCCATCACTAGAGGGTCTTCGGGTGAGCAGTTCTTC. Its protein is CAITRGSSGEQFF.